The present entry profiles one TCR beta chain with its context. This record comes from a study of blood T cell repertoires in COVID-19. Study context: The United States, Italy and Spain were the sources of the acute and convalescent COVID-19 samples. Sample material is recorded as cDNA or gDNA derived from T cells, B-cell-depleted T cells, or PBMCs.

The junction had 0 bases not matched to a gene; V was cut back by 3 bases and J by 6 bases. This CDR3 comprises 13 residues. Germline lookup yields CDR1 GTSNPN and CDR2 SVGIG (reference sequence). How the authors handled the data: Nucleated cell number was recorded as an estimate derived from reference gene primer amplification. Profiled with immunoSEQ multiplex PCR; TCRdb holds only in-frame clones, not every one. The V and J calls and clone size are taken from that table; D and trimming were inferred from the DNA. The repertoire holds about 100,000 clones, with more than 85% as singletons. The sequenced material came from peripheral blood. V and J are TRBV30 and TRBJ2-2; 11 bases fit TRBD2. This clonotype was obtained from a man aged 25 to 40 in a cohort sampled during active COVID-19. CDR3 sequence reads: CAWRGLAAGELFF. In DNA, the CDR3 is TGTGCCTGGAGGGGACTAGCGGCCGGGGAGCTGTTTTTT.